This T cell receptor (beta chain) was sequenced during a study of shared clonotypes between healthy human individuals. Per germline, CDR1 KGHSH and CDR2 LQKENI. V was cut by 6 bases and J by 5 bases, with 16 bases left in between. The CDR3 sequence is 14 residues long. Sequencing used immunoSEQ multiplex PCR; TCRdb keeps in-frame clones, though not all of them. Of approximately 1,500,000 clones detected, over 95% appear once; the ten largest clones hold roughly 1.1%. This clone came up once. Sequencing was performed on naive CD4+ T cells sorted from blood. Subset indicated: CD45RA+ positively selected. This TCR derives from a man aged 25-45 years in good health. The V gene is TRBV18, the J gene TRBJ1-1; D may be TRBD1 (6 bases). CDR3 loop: CASSREVGGTEAFF. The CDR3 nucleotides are TGTGCCAGCTCGAGAGAAGTAGGGGGGACTGAAGCTTTCTTT.